The entry below describes one T cell receptor (beta chain). Per germline, CDR1 SQVTM and CDR2 ANQGSEA. After removal of 4 bases from V and 2 bases from J, the junction contained 3 bases not matched to a gene. CDR3 length: 14 residues. This sample was taken from a study of blood T cell repertoires in COVID-19. Across the study: The cDNA or gDNA used as material had been derived from T cells, B-cell-depleted T cells, or PBMCs.

Patients of the Seattle cohort, enrolled during active infection, were followed longitudinally. In the source study's methods: Reference gene primer amplification in the assay estimated nucleated cell counts. Some clones are missing from TCRdb's copy, which holds only in-frame ones; the method was immunoSEQ multiplex PCR. That table supplies the V and J calls and clone size; D and trimming were determined from the DNA. Here the sample spans roughly 50,000 clones, 65% to 90% being singletons. Sequenced input: peripheral blood. The sequence was obtained from a woman of 80 years or more with COVID-19, enrolled during active disease. The chain carries TRBV29-1 and TRBJ2-1; 9 bases agree with TRBD1. The CDR3 coding sequence is TGCAGCGTTGTAGACAGGGGGGCCTACAATGAGCAGTTCTTC. Amino acids: CSVVDRGAYNEQFF.